This T cell receptor (beta chain) was observed in a study of blood T cell repertoires in COVID-19 (TCRdb year 2020). With respect to the entire study: Samples from collaborators originated in the United States, Italy and Spain and spanned both the acute and convalescent phases of COVID-19. The material from the prospective study consisted of cDNA or gDNA derived from T cells, B-cell-depleted T cells, or PBMCs. The dataset comprised deeply sampled blood TCRbeta repertoires from subjects exposed to, actively infected with, or recovered from COVID-19. The repertoires were released in a freely available public database intended as a resource for research on the immune response to SARS-CoV-2. Samples were obtained from the ongoing ImmuneRACE study (first 160 participants) and from over 1,000 subjects provided by 6 global collaborators. Nearly every sample came with metadata listing a de-identified subject ID, COVID-19 status, age in years and sex. Where available, HLA class I and class II types were taken from metadata supplied by the sample provider and were not determined by assay-based typing.

Broad study findings and their caveats: How much clinical and demographic metadata was included differed by source and by participant, and the metadata was provided uncurated.

The CDR3 numbers 17 residues from cysteine through phenylalanine. The read is trimmed to its CDR3 DNA, 51 bases read in frame from base 1. The germline V gene sets CDR1 to SGHRS and CDR2 to YFSETQ. V sheds 0 bases and J sheds 3 bases, leaving 15 bases between their ends. The immunoSEQ Assay, a bias-controlled multiplex PCR, was used to amplify TCRbeta CDR3 regions from genomic DNA. The study's processing was this. Within the assay, amplification of reference gene primers was used to estimate how many nucleated cells each sample contained. To quantify the absolute abundance of each unique TCRbeta CDR3 rearrangement, sequence reads were collapsed and filtered. For each sample, productive Simpson clonality was calculated by taking the square root of Simpson's diversity index across productive rearrangements. Entries here come from immuneACCESS through TCRdb and include only in-frame sequences with V and J called. Some clones fail to appear in such tables; in the studies checked, an unresolved V gene covers under half of the shortfall, and the cause of the remainder is unknown. The DNA gave D and trimming, while V, J and clone size come from that table. The sample records 50,000 to 75,000 clones, 65% to 80% of which are singletons. Of the sample, approximately 18% is held by the ten largest clones.

Collaborating institutions collected whole blood in K2EDTA tubes following their own protocols. For TCRbeta analysis, collaborator samples were shipped as frozen whole blood, as isolated PBMCs, or as DNA extracted from either sample type. To note about this clone: Its cognate antigen has yet to be identified. No base quality values were provided; no much bigger clone lies one nucleotide off.

The receptor was derived from a man aged 60-69 years with acute or convalescent COVID-19. The sequenced sample consisted of peripheral blood. The sequence joins TRBV5-1 to TRBJ1-4; perhaps TRBD1 is the D gene, with 5 bases matching. The CDR3: CASSLAPRGTSNEKLFF. The sequence in DNA is TGCGCCAGCAGCTTGGCCCCCCGGGGGACTTCTAATGAAAAACTGTTTTTT.